The 4 T cell receptor beta chains presented below share a single source sample, sequenced in a study of tumor and adjacent non-tumor tissue in lung cancer. The template was RNA from unsorted bulk tissue. A modified ARM-PCR protocol with three rounds of nested PCR amplified TCRbeta. TCRdb re-called the multiplex PCR reads through MiXCR, storing one row per CDR3 protein. Of about 76,000 distinct CDR3 sequences detected, around two thirds appear once; the ten largest clones hold around 12%. Material: lung tumor tissue. These receptors were taken from a woman aged 70-85 years with non-small cell lung cancer.

Comments on this clonotype: Since a much larger clone is just one base distant, this may be a read error. The chain couples TRBV24-1 to TRBJ2-1; 8 bases match TRBD1. The CDR3 is 17 residues long. J gave up 5 bases and V 0 bases, and 8 bases lay outside the gene matches. Germline CDR1 reads KGHDR; CDR2 reads SFDVKD. The DNA for the CDR3 is TGTGCCACCAGTGATTTGGATTGGAGACAGGGGAACAATGAGCAGTTCTTC. Protein: CATSDLDWRQGNNEQFF.

This clonotype counts as medium-sized (0.01 to 0.1%). This chain uses TRBV29-1 with TRBJ2-2; no clear D. V was pared by 0 bases and J by 1 base, with 3 bases between. The CDR3 is made up of 13 amino acids. CDR1 and CDR2 from the germline V gene are SQVTM and ANQGSEA. Written as DNA, the CDR3 is TGCAGCGTTGAAGAACGGAACACCGGGGAGCTGTTTTTT. Its translation is CSVEERNTGELFF.

This clonotype showed up many times. J is TRBJ1-1 and V is TRBV7-9, with D possibly TRBD1 on 6 matching bases. V lost 5 bases and J 4 bases, leaving 14 bases between the germline ends. Per germline, CDR1 SEHNR and CDR2 FQNEAQ (reference sequence). The CDR3 loop spans 14 amino acids. The CDR3 loop is CASSPTDRSTEAFF. The CDR3 DNA sequence: TGTGCCAGCAGCCCAACTGACAGGAGCACTGAAGCTTTCTTT. Based on the CDR3 plus reference TRBV7-9 and TRBJ1-1, the full variable domain is DTGVSQNPRHKITKRGQNVTFRCDPISEHNRLYWYRQTLGQGPEFLTYFQNEAQLEKSRLLSDRFSAERPKGSFSTLEIQRTEQGDSAMYLCASSPTDRSTEAFFGQGTRLTVV.

Only a few counts were recorded for this clonotype. Sequence at one end of the junction differs from germline and may be a read error. CDR3 in amino acids: CSARTSGRLRETQCF. In DNA, the CDR3 is TGCAGTGCTAGGACTAGCGGGAGGTTGCGGGAGACCCAGTGCTTC. The V gene is TRBV20-1, the J gene TRBJ2-5; 13 bases map to TRBD2. The germline CDR1 and CDR2 sequences are DFQATT and SNEGSKA (reference sequence). The CDR3 extends over 15 amino acids.